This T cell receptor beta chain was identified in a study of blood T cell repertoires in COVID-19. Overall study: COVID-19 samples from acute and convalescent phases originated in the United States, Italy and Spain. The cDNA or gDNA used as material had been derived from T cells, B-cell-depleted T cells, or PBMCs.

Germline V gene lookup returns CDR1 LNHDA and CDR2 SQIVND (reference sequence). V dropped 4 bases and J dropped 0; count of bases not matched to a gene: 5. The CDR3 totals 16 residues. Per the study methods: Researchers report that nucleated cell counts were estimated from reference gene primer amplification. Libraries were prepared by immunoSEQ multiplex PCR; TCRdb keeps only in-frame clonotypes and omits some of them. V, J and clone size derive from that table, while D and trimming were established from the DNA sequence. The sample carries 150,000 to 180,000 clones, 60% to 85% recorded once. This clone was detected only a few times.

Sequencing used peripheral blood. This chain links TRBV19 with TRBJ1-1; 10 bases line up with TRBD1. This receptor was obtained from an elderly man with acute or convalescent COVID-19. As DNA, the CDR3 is TGTGCCAGTAGTAGATGGACAGGGGGTGTGAACACTGAAGCTTTCTTT. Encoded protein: CASSRWTGGVNTEAFF. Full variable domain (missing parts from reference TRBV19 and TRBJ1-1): DGGITQSPKYLFRKEGQNVTLSCEQNLNHDAMYWYRQDPGQGLRLIYYSQIVNDFQKGDIAEGYSVSREKKESFPLTVTSAQKNPTAFYLCASSRWTGGVNTEAFFGQGTRLTVV.